This T cell receptor (beta chain) was identified during a study of blood T cell repertoires in COVID-19. About the research overall: T cells, B-cell-depleted T cells, or PBMCs provided the cDNA or gDNA that served as material.

Germline-derived CDR1 and CDR2 are SGHVS and FQNEAQ. CDR3 length: 13 residues. V lost 8 bases and J lost 13; bases outside the gene matches: 10. Profiled with immunoSEQ multiplex PCR; TCRdb holds only in-frame clones, not every one. In the table there are about 34,000 clones, 85% to 90% of which are singletons. The chain recombines TRBV7-8 with TRBJ1-6, with TRBD1 identical over 8 bases. The sample comprised peripheral blood. The clonotype comes from a man aged 70 or older with active COVID-19. The CDR3 sequence is CASGDRGPGPLHF. Written as DNA, the CDR3 is TGTGCCAGCGGCGACAGGGGCCCAGGGCCCCTCCACTTT. Full variable domain (outside the CDR3, taken from reference TRBV7-8 and TRBJ1-6): GAGVSQSPRYKVAKRGQDVALRCDPISGHVSLFWYQQALGQGPEFLTYFQNEAQLDKSGLPSDRFFAERPEGSVSTLKIQRTQQEDSAVYLCASGDRGPGPLHFGNGTRLTVT.